A single sample is the source of the 14 T cell receptor beta chains below, sequenced in a study of identical twins. A single record per CDR3 protein comes from TCRdb applying MiXCR to the 5' RACE reads. The sample yields fewer than 650,000 distinct CDR3 sequences, about 7% seen once. These same records also appear under a second study, on yellow fever vaccine responses in identical twins.

Sequencing input: PBMCs. The receptors derive from a woman between 18 and 29 years old in good health.

This chain connects TRBV14 to TRBJ2-2; 7 bases map to TRBD1. From germline, CDR1 is SGHDN and CDR2 FVKESK. With 1 base clipped from V and 4 bases from J, the junction kept 6 bases outside the gene matches. CDR3 length equals 16 residues. DNA for the CDR3: TGTGCCAGCAGCCAAGGTTTAGGGGGCGGCACCGGGGAGCTGTTTTTT. Translated, it gives CASSQGLGGGTGELFF. Full variable domain (rest looked up from reference TRBV14 and TRBJ2-2): EAGVTQFPSHSVIEKGQTVTLRCDPISGHDNLYWYRRVMGKEIKFLLHFVKESKQDESGMPNNRFLAERTGGTYSTLKVQPAELEDSGVYFCASSQGLGGGTGELFFGEGSRLTVL.

In regard to this clonotype: A much larger clone differs by one base, so this may be a read error. This chain connects TRBV3-1 to TRBJ2-5; maybe TRBD2 (6 bases). This CDR3 comprises 17 residues. Germline V gene sequence: CDR1 LGHDT, CDR2 YNNKEL (reference sequence). The chain's CDR3 is CACSQDSGGTPGETQYF. CDR3 in DNA: TGTGCCTGCAGCCAAGATTCAGGCGGGACCCCGGGGGAGACCCAGTACTTC.

This CDR3 is CASSELGVKNIQYF. Here the CDR3 DNA reads TGTGCCAGCAGCGAGCTGGGGGTCAAAAACATTCAGTACTTC. The chain joins TRBV13 to TRBJ2-4; D assignment may be TRBD1 or TRBD2 (5 bases each). V lost 5 bases to trimming and J lost 3 bases, with 11 bases between them. Germline V gives CDR1 PRHDT, CDR2 FYEKMQ (reference sequence). The CDR3 covers 14 residues.

The sample holds many counts of this clonotype. The chain uses TRBV9 and TRBJ2-3; D remains ambiguous. V was cut by 3 bases and J by 3 bases, with 14 bases left in between. The CDR3 is made up of 15 amino acids. The germline gives CDR1 SGDLS, CDR2 YYNGEE. CDR3 in DNA: TGTGCCAGCAGCGCCCGGACGGGTGGTACAGATACGCAGTATTTT. Residues: CASSARTGGTDTQYF.

The chain uses TRBV5-8 and TRBJ2-1; 8 bases match TRBD2. CDR1 is SGHTS and CDR2 is YDEGEE in the germline V gene. The CDR3 has 17 residues. Trimming cost V 2 bases and J 1 base; bases outside gene matches: 8. CDR3 protein: CASSFLFSGISYNEQFF. In DNA form, the CDR3 reads TGTGCCAGCAGCTTTCTCTTTAGCGGGATTTCCTACAATGAGCAGTTCTTC. The full variable domain, rest sourced from reference TRBV5-8 and TRBJ2-1, is EAGVTQSPTHLIKTRGQQATLRCSPISGHTSVYWYQQALGLGLQFLLWYDEGEERNRGNFPPRFSGRQFPNYSSELNVNALELEDSALYLCASSFLFSGISYNEQFFGPGTRLTVL.

The chain links TRBV6-1 to TRBJ2-1, with 9 bases that match TRBD1. J was trimmed by 7 bases and V by 6 bases; bases with no gene match: 10. The germline V gene has CDR1 MNHNS and CDR2 SASEGT. This CDR3 has 15 residues. The chain's CDR3 is CASRGQGSFHNEQFF. As DNA, the CDR3 is TGTGCCAGCAGGGGACAGGGTTCATTTCATAATGAGCAGTTCTTC.

This clonotype showed up many times. J is TRBJ2-6 and V is TRBV29-1; D call uncertain. Per the germline V gene, CDR1 is SQVTM and CDR2 is ANQGSEA. V was shortened by 7 bases and J by 1 base, with 5 bases between the two germline ends. The CDR3 loop spans 12 amino acids. CDR3 bases: TGCAGCGCGGTTTCTGGGGCCAACGTCCTGACTTTC. It translates to CSAVSGANVLTF.

J is TRBJ1-5 and V is TRBV20-1; no reliable D call. The CDR3 spans 13 residues. V was pared by 0 bases and J by 7 bases, with 10 bases between. Germline V gene data show CDR1 as DFQATT and CDR2 as SNEGSKA (reference sequence). CDR3 DNA sequence: TGCAGTGCTAGAGATCAATGGAACCAGCCCCAGCATTTT. This translates into CSARDQWNQPQHF.

This clonotype was observed a few times. The V gene is TRBV5-1, the J gene TRBJ1-1; D gene ambiguous. The CDR3 runs 16 residues. V was trimmed by 2 bases and J by 7 bases, leaving 21 bases between them. CDR1 is SGHRS, CDR2 YFSETQ, per germline. The CDR3 reads CASSFGGPQANIEAFF. The CDR3 coding sequence is TGCGCCAGCAGCTTCGGTGGTCCCCAAGCGAATATTGAAGCTTTCTTT.

The chain uses TRBV7-6 and TRBJ2-5; tentatively, D is TRBD1 (6 bases). The CDR3 spans 16 residues. The germline V and J ends were trimmed by 4 bases and 4 bases, with 19 bases remaining between them. The germline V gene has CDR1 SGHVS and CDR2 FNYEAQ. CDR3 protein: CASSSSLLTGAETQYF. CDR3 DNA sequence: TGTGCCAGCAGCTCCAGCCTATTGACAGGAGCAGAGACCCAGTACTTC.

The sample holds one count of this clonotype. V is TRBV15 and J is TRBJ1-1; possibly TRBD1 for D (5 bases). Germline V gene lookup returns CDR1 LNHNV and CDR2 YYDKDF (reference sequence). The V gene lost 0 bases and the J gene lost 8 bases, with 7 bases spanning the gap. The CDR3 is 12 residues long. CDR3 DNA sequence: TGTGCCACCAGCAGAGAAAAGGGGGAAGCTTTCTTT. This codes for CATSREKGEAFF.

This clonotype was detected a few times. V gene TRBV12-3 or TRBV12-4 combines with J gene TRBJ2-2; 7 bases agree with TRBD2. The CDR3 totals 16 residues. V gave up 6 bases and J gave up 7 bases; unmatched junction bases: 14. This CDR3 is CASSPPHLGRVGELFF. As DNA, the CDR3 is TGTGCCAGCAGCCCACCCCACCTGGGGAGGGTCGGGGAGCTGTTTTTT.

There are a few counts of this clonotype. The V call is TRBV12-3 or TRBV12-4, the J call TRBJ1-1, with a weak D call TRBD1 (6 bases). Trimming took off 3 bases at V and 5 bases at J, with 16 bases between the two ends. The CDR3 consists of 15 residues. The CDR3 loop reads CASSFVGGSTTEAFF. Written as DNA, the CDR3 is TGTGCCAGCAGTTTCGTCGGGGGCAGCACAACTGAAGCTTTCTTT.

This clonotype turned up a few times. The V call is TRBV20-1, the J call TRBJ1-1, with 8 bases matching TRBD1. Germline CDR1 DFQATT, CDR2 SNEGSKA (reference sequence). The CDR3 sequence is 15 residues long. The V and J ends lost 0 bases and 5 bases, in that order; junction bases with no gene match: 8. The CDR3 DNA is TGCAGTGCTAGAGAGGGGGGACAGGTGTCTACTGAAGCTTTCTTT. It translates to CSAREGGQVSTEAFF.